Each of the 20 T cell receptor beta chains below was sequenced from the same sample in a study of T cell responses to AZD1222 COVID-19 vaccine. The assay was immunoSEQ multiplex PCR, and TCRdb's table has in-frame clones only and misses some. The data hold about 190,000 clones, with 80% to 90% observed a single time. The sequences come from peripheral blood, collected on day 0 of MenACWY control vaccination. The receptors come from an adult in good health.

The chain combines TRBV7-9 with TRBJ1-2; D is uncertain. Trimming cost V 5 bases and J 6 bases, with 10 bases left between them. Germline V gene data show CDR1 as SEHNR and CDR2 as FQNEAQ (reference sequence). The CDR3 is 12 residues long. This CDR3 is CASSLEPDGYTF. DNA of the CDR3: TGTGCCAGCAGCCTTGAACCCGATGGCTACACCTTC.

Turning to this clone: Additional DNA sequences in this sample encode the identical CDR3. The CDR3 region is CASSLDRNTEAFF. CDR3 bases: TGTGCCAGCAGTCTCGACAGGAACACTGAAGCTTTCTTT. The chain is built from TRBV6-5 and TRBJ1-1; a possible D gene is TRBD1 (5 bases). CDR3 length equals 13 residues. V lost 5 bases and J lost 1, with 8 bases in between. Germline V CDR1 and CDR2: MNHEY, SVGAGI.

The V and J genes are TRBV6-2 or TRBV6-3 and TRBJ2-1, with a tentative D call TRBD2 (6 bases). The germline V gene encodes CDR1 MNHEY and CDR2 SVGEGT. The CDR3 is 16 amino acids. V gave up 2 bases and J gave up 2 bases, with 13 bases separating them. This CDR3 is CASSYPPGGAYNEQFF. CDR3 in DNA: TGTGCCAGCAGTTACCCCCCGGGCGGGGCCTACAATGAGCAGTTCTTC.

This clone showed up just once. The chain recombines TRBV9 with TRBJ2-7; either TRBD1 or TRBD2 may supply D (6 bases each). Trimming cost V 5 bases and J 5 bases, with 20 bases left between them. Germline V lookup: CDR1 SGDLS, CDR2 YYNGEE. The CDR3 is 15 residues long. The CDR3 DNA reads as TGTGCCAGCAGTCCACGCGAGGGGGGTTACGACGAGCAGTACTTC. Protein sequence: CASSPREGGYDEQYF.

The chain combines TRBV7-9 with TRBJ2-1, with D possibly matching TRBD2 (5 bases). Germline CDR1 SEHNR, CDR2 FQNEAQ (reference sequence). With 5 bases removed from V and 0 bases from J, the gap between germline ends came to 11 bases. This CDR3 is 15 amino acids long. In DNA, the CDR3 is TGTGCCAGCAGCATTAGCGAGAGCTCCTACAATGAGCAGTTCTTC. This codes for CASSISESSYNEQFF.

The CDR3 protein is CASSQDSGQFGYNEQFF. CDR3 bases: TGTGCCAGCAGCCAAGATAGCGGTCAGTTTGGGTACAATGAGCAGTTCTTC. The chain has TRBV3-1 (or the pseudogene TRBV3-2) and TRBJ2-1, with TRBD2 as a possible D gene (6 bases). In germline, CDR1 is LGHDT, CDR2 YNNKEL (reference sequence). This CDR3 contains 17 residues. Between the trimmed V and J ends, which lost 0 bases and 4 bases, there was a span of 16 bases.

This sequence joins TRBV30 and TRBJ2-7; D unresolved. The V end lost 3 bases, the J end lost 6 bases, and 12 bases lay between the germline ends. The CDR3 covers 12 residues. CDR1 and CDR2 from the germline V gene are GTSNPN and SVGIG (reference sequence). The DNA for the CDR3 is TGTGCCTGGAGCGCCTGGTTGGGCGAGCAGTACTTC. Translating it yields CAWSAWLGEQYF.

The chain combines TRBV19 with TRBJ1-3; the D is unclear. The germline V gene encodes CDR1 LNHDA and CDR2 SQIVND (reference sequence). V lost 3 bases, J lost 2 bases, and 8 bases lay in between. The CDR3 is made up of 14 amino acids. The CDR3 loop reads CASSIGGAGNTIYF. DNA of the CDR3: TGTGCCAGTAGTATCGGCGGAGCTGGAAACACCATATATTTT. The whole variable domain, filled in from reference TRBV19 and TRBJ1-3, reads DGGITQSPKYLFRKEGQNVTLSCEQNLNHDAMYWYRQDPGQGLRLIYYSQIVNDFQKGDIAEGYSVSREKKESFPLTVTSAQKNPTAFYLCASSIGGAGNTIYFGEGSWLTVV.

The J gene is TRBJ1-2, the V gene TRBV11-2; no clear D. This CDR3 region has 18 residues. The germline V gene encodes CDR1 SGHAT and CDR2 FQNNGV. The V and J ends lost 2 bases and 0 bases respectively, with 19 bases between them. The CDR3 nucleotides read TGTGCCAGCAGCTTAATTCCGCGGAGATTTCTAGCTAACTATGGCTACACCTTC. It encodes CASSLIPRRFLANYGYTF.

This clone was seen only once. The genes are TRBV4-2 and TRBJ2-2; D possibly uses TRBD1 or TRBD2 (6 bases each). Germline V gene lookup returns CDR1 LGHNA and CDR2 YNFKEQ. The CDR3 runs 16 residues. Trimming shortened V by 4 bases and J by 5 bases, and 17 bases separated the two germline ends. The CDR3 loop is CASSPEGGFRTGELFF. In nucleotides, the CDR3 is TGTGCCAGCAGCCCCGAGGGGGGATTTAGAACCGGGGAGCTGTTTTTT.

The gene calls are TRBV28 and TRBJ1-2, with a weak D call TRBD1 (5 bases). Looked up from germline, CDR1 is MDHEN and CDR2 is SYDVKM. CDR3 size: 15 residues. The V gene lost 3 bases and the J gene lost 4 bases, with 15 bases spanning the gap. CDR3 sequence (DNA): TGTGCCAGCAGTTTTATTCCCCGAACAGGCTATGGCTACACCTTC. Amino acid sequence: CASSFIPRTGYGYTF.

This sequence joins TRBV18 and TRBJ2-7; D possibly corresponds to TRBD2 (5 bases). This CDR3 has 15 amino acids. Germline V gene lookup returns CDR1 KGHSH and CDR2 LQKENI. V lost 3 bases, J lost 5 bases, and 17 bases lay in between. The DNA for the CDR3 is TGTGCCAGCTCACCGCCCTCCTATGCGGGCGACGAGCAGTACTTC. Protein product: CASSPPSYAGDEQYF.

The CDR3 nucleotides read TGTGCCAGCTCCCCTACTGACAGGGATCAGGATACGCAGTATTTT. Protein product: CASSPTDRDQDTQYF. The chain is built from TRBV18 and TRBJ2-3, with 7 bases aligning to TRBD1. V was clipped by 6 bases and J by 6 bases; unmatched bases: 12. This CDR3 region has 15 residues. Germline CDR1 reads KGHSH; CDR2 reads LQKENI.

The chain carries TRBV30 and TRBJ2-7; possibly TRBD1 for D (6 bases). The CDR3 is 11 residues long. Germline-derived CDR1 and CDR2 are GTSNPN and SVGIG (reference sequence). CDR3: CAGGGSYEQYF. CDR3 DNA: TGTGCTGGGGGCGGGTCCTACGAGCAGTACTTC.

The chain is built from TRBV6-1 and TRBJ1-2; TRBD1 matches at 8 bases. There are 15 residues in the CDR3. Germline V gene lookup returns CDR1 MNHNS and CDR2 SASEGT. Losses at the gene ends were 0 bases for V and 7 bases for J; bases not matched to a gene: 7. The CDR3 reads CASSEALGQGFGYTF. Written as DNA, the CDR3 is TGTGCCAGCAGTGAAGCTCTCGGACAGGGTTTTGGCTACACCTTC.

This clone came up once. This chain links TRBV7-8 with TRBJ1-3, with no clear D. V was cut by 2 bases and J by 0 bases, with 8 bases left in between. Germline-derived CDR1 and CDR2 are SGHVS and FQNEAQ. CDR3 size: 15 residues. The CDR3 sequence is CASSLLSLSGNTIYF. The DNA for the CDR3 is TGTGCCAGCAGCTTATTATCCCTCTCTGGAAACACCATATATTTT.

The rearrangement joins TRBV7-9 to TRBJ2-1; 13 bases map to TRBD2. This CDR3 has 16 residues. The junction had 10 bases not matched to a gene; V was cut back by 5 bases and J by 9 bases. Per germline, CDR1 SEHNR and CDR2 FQNEAQ (reference sequence). CDR3 residues: CASSKLLAGGPGEQFF. DNA of the CDR3: TGTGCCAGCAGCAAGCTACTAGCGGGGGGGCCAGGTGAGCAGTTCTTC.

This clone has only one observation. The V gene is TRBV30, the J gene TRBJ2-4; D may match TRBD1 or TRBD2 (5 bases each). V lost 8 bases, J lost 0 bases, and 17 bases lay in between. Germline V gene lookup returns CDR1 GTSNPN and CDR2 SVGIG (reference sequence). The CDR3 loop spans 15 amino acids. The CDR3 region has the DNA TGTGCCGGACGCCCCGAGGGGACAGCCAAAAACATTCAGTACTTC. Its translation is CAGRPEGTAKNIQYF.

The chain recombines TRBV2 with TRBJ1-4; 8 bases align to TRBD1. This CDR3 spans 16 amino acids. V trimming: 8 bases; J trimming: 3 bases; junction bases outside the gene matches: 11. Per the germline V gene, CDR1 is SNHLY and CDR2 is FYNNEI. As DNA, the CDR3 is TGTGCCAGCCTGGACAGGGTATGGGGGTCTAATGAAAAACTGTTTTTT. Protein: CASLDRVWGSNEKLFF.

This clone was found once. The V call is TRBV27, the J call TRBJ2-1, with D maybe TRBD2 (5 bases). CDR1 and CDR2 from the germline V gene are MNHEY and SMNVEV (reference sequence). The CDR3 runs to 15 residues. V was pared by 0 bases and J by 2 bases, with 8 bases between. CDR3 nucleotides: TGTGCCAGCAGTTTATCGTCCGGGGCCTACAATGAGCAGTTCTTC. Amino acids: CASSLSSGAYNEQFF.